Listed here are 17 T cell receptor beta chains from one sample, sequenced in a study of neurological immune-mediated disorders. TCRdb reprocessed the 5' RACE reads with MiXCR, giving one entry per CDR3 protein. The sample has roughly 65,000 distinct CDR3 sequences, 5.2% seen once. Sequenced material: PBMCs. The receptor source for this set is a human donor with multiple sclerosis. The donor label of this sample is uncertain.

The chain joins TRBV5-1 to TRBJ1-1, with D unclear. The CDR3 spans 15 residues. Germline-derived CDR1 and CDR2 are SGHRS and YFSETQ. V dropped 1 base and J dropped 4 bases, with 14 bases sitting between them. CDR3 in amino acids: CASSLNTGSGTEAFF. CDR3 coding DNA: TGCGCCAGCAGCTTGAATACGGGTTCAGGCACTGAAGCTTTCTTT.

The gene calls are TRBV9 and TRBJ2-1; D unresolved. Germline V gene lookup returns CDR1 SGDLS and CDR2 YYNGEE. CDR3 length: 14 amino acids. V lost 0 bases, J lost 9 bases, and 13 bases lay in between. In nucleotides, the CDR3 is TGTGCCAGCAGCGTAGAGACCACTTATAGTGAGCAGTTCTTC. Its translation is CASSVETTYSEQFF.

This clonotype was observed at least ten times. V and J are TRBV12-3 or TRBV12-4 and TRBJ2-6; possible D gene TRBD2, 5 bases. V lost 4 bases to trimming and J lost 0 bases, with 13 bases between them. CDR3 size: 17 residues. The CDR3 spells CASSSGSSSSGANVLTF. CDR3 DNA sequence: TGTGCCAGCAGTTCGGGGAGTTCCAGCTCTGGGGCCAACGTCCTGACTTTC.

In its sample, this clonotype was seen many times. This rearrangement joins TRBV20-1 to TRBJ1-2; a weak D match, TRBD1 (6 bases). This CDR3 has 16 residues. Germline assignment: CDR1 DFQATT and CDR2 SNEGSKA (reference sequence). Between the trimmed V and J ends, which lost 0 bases and 5 bases, there was a span of 19 bases. CDR3 region: CSARDEGGSSSYGYTF. CDR3 in DNA: TGCAGTGCTAGAGATGAAGGGGGGTCTTCGTCTTATGGCTACACCTTC.

There are many counts of this clonotype. CDR3 coding DNA: TGTGCCAGCAGCGTAGCTGGTCCAGGTGGGGACACTGAAGCTTTCTTT. It codes for CASSVAGPGGDTEAFF. The chain combines TRBV9 with TRBJ1-1; D remains unclear. Trimming took 0 bases from V and 3 from J, leaving 15 bases between them. CDR3 size: 16 residues. The V gene's germline CDR1 is SGDLS and CDR2 YYNGEE. The whole variable domain, remainder taken from reference TRBV9 and TRBJ1-1, is DSGVTQTPKHLITATGQRVTLRCSPRSGDLSVYWYQQSLDQGLQFLIQYYNGEERAKGNILERFSAQQFPDLHSELNLSSLELGDSALYFCASSVAGPGGDTEAFFGQGTRLTVV.

This clonotype was counted at least ten times. V and J are TRBV5-1 and TRBJ1-2; 9 bases are a match to TRBD1. The length of the CDR3 is 14 residues. Germline CDR1 and CDR2: SGHRS and YFSETQ. V was clipped by 4 bases and J by 2 bases; unmatched bases: 3. The CDR3 loop is CASSGDRVNYGYTF. CDR3 nucleotide sequence: TGCGCCAGCAGCGGGGACAGGGTGAACTATGGCTACACCTTC.

This clonotype appeared many times. This chain connects TRBV6-5 to TRBJ2-2; D remains unclear. V lost 0 bases and J 7 bases, leaving 18 bases between the germline ends. Germline lookup yields CDR1 MNHEY and CDR2 SVGAGI. CDR3 length: 17 residues. The CDR3 protein is CASSYSYGSVPLGELFF. The DNA for the CDR3 is TGTGCCAGCAGTTACTCGTATGGTTCAGTCCCCCTCGGGGAGCTGTTTTTT.

This clonotype was seen at least ten times. The V gene is TRBV5-1, the J gene TRBJ2-3, with 7 bases fitting TRBD2. J was trimmed by 1 base and V by 3 bases; bases with no gene match: 11. Germline V CDR1 and CDR2: SGHRS, YFSETQ. The CDR3 has 17 residues. For the CDR3, the DNA is TGCGCCAGCAGCTCCGGTCCTGTGGCGGGGGGCACAGATACGCAGTATTTT. Its protein product is CASSSGPVAGGTDTQYF.

Ten or more counts support this clonotype. The V gene is TRBV11-2, the J gene TRBJ2-1; TRBD2 is a possible D gene (5 bases). This CDR3 is built from 14 residues. Germline CDR1 reads SGHAT; CDR2 reads FQNNGV. V lost 1 base to trimming and J lost 10 bases, with 14 bases between them. The CDR3 nucleotides read TGTGCCAGCAGCTTAGGTCGGGGAATGAGGGAGCAGTTCTTC. This translates into CASSLGRGMREQFF.

This clonotype came up many times. The V and J genes are TRBV19 and TRBJ2-7; D may be TRBD1 (5 bases). CDR1 LNHDA and CDR2 SQIVND come from the germline V gene (reference sequence). This CDR3 contains 13 residues. The V end lost 5 bases, the J end lost 0 bases, and 8 bases lay between the germline ends. CDR3 protein: CASSLTDSYEQYF. The CDR3 region has the DNA TGTGCCAGTAGTTTGACAGACTCCTACGAGCAGTACTTC.

This clonotype was seen ten or more times. This sequence joins TRBV20-1 and TRBJ1-1; possible D gene TRBD1, 5 bases. Germline CDR1 and CDR2: DFQATT and SNEGSKA (reference sequence). The CDR3 length is 13 residues. V was cut by 3 bases and J by 0 bases, with 8 bases left in between. Written as DNA, the CDR3 is TGCAGTGCTAGGGAGGACATGAACACTGAAGCTTTCTTT. Its protein is CSAREDMNTEAFF.

Ten or more counts support this clonotype. V and J are TRBV5-1 and TRBJ2-2; 10 bases map to TRBD1. This CDR3 comprises 16 residues. After removal of 1 base from V and 3 bases from J, the junction contained 3 bases not matched to a gene. Germline CDR1 SGHRS, CDR2 YFSETQ. In DNA, the CDR3 is TGCGCCAGCAGCTTGAGGACAGGGGGGGACACCGGGGAGCTGTTTTTT. Residues: CASSLRTGGDTGELFF.

This clonotype was seen at least ten times. V gene TRBV20-1 combines with J gene TRBJ2-1; no reliable D call. Germline V gene sequence: CDR1 DFQATT, CDR2 SNEGSKA (reference sequence). The CDR3 sequence is 11 residues long. V lost 5 bases to trimming and J lost 3 bases, with 5 bases between them. For the CDR3, the DNA is TGCAGTGCTCCCCTCTACAATGAGCAGTTCTTC. Residues: CSAPLYNEQFF.

In this sample, this clonotype turned up many times. The chain carries TRBV9 and TRBJ2-1, with D possibly TRBD1 on 5 matching bases. Germline CDR1 is SGDLS and CDR2 is YYNGEE. V gave up 1 base and J gave up 9 bases, with 20 bases separating them. CDR3 length: 16 residues. The chain's CDR3 is CASSVLGQGRDSEQFF. The DNA of the CDR3 is TGTGCCAGCAGCGTATTGGGGCAGGGTCGCGATAGTGAGCAGTTCTTC.

This clonotype was picked up many times. The chain employs TRBV5-1 and TRBJ1-1, with 11 bases that match TRBD1. This CDR3 is built from 14 residues. Germline loops: CDR1 SGHRS, CDR2 YFSETQ. Germline trimming cut 4 bases from V and 5 bases from J; bases unmatched to any gene: 4. The CDR3 reads CASSQGQGGTEAFF. CDR3 nucleotides: TGCGCCAGCAGCCAGGGACAGGGGGGAACTGAAGCTTTCTTT.

This clonotype was recorded at least ten times. V usage is TRBV6-5 and J usage is TRBJ2-1; possible D gene TRBD1, 6 bases. The CDR3 loop spans 15 amino acids. Trimming pared 0 bases from V and 9 bases from J, leaving 15 bases between. From germline, CDR1 is MNHEY and CDR2 SVGAGI. In DNA, the CDR3 is TGTGCCAGCAGTTACTCGGGGGCCGTGATAGGTGAGCAGTTCTTC. It encodes CASSYSGAVIGEQFF.

This clonotype has a count of ten or more. The DNA for the CDR3 is TGTGCCAGCAGCCCTAGGGACAGCCCTAACACTGAAGCTTTCTTT. The encoded protein is CASSPRDSPNTEAFF. This rearrangement joins TRBV3-1 to TRBJ1-1, with 7 positions matching TRBD1. V lost 4 bases to trimming and J lost 2 bases; unmatched junction nucleotides: 7. From germline, CDR1 is LGHDT and CDR2 YNNKEL (reference sequence). CDR3 size: 15 residues.